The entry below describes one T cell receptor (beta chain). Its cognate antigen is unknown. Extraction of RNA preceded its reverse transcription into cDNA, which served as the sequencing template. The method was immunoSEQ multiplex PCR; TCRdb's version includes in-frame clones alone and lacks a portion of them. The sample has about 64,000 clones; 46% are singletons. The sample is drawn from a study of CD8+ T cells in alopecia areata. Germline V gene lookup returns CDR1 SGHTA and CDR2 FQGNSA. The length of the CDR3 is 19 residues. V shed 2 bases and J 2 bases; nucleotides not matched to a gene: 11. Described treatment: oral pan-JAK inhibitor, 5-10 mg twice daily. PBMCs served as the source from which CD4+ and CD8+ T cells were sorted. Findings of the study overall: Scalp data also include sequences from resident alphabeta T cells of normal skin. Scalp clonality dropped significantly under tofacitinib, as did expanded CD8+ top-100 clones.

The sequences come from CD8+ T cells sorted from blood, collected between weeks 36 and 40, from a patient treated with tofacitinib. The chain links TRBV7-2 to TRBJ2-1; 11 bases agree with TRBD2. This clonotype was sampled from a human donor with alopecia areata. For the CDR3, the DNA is TGTGCCAGCAGCTTAACGACTAGCGGGGATTTGGGGCCCTACAATGAGCAGTTCTTC. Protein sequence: CASSLTTSGDLGPYNEQFF.